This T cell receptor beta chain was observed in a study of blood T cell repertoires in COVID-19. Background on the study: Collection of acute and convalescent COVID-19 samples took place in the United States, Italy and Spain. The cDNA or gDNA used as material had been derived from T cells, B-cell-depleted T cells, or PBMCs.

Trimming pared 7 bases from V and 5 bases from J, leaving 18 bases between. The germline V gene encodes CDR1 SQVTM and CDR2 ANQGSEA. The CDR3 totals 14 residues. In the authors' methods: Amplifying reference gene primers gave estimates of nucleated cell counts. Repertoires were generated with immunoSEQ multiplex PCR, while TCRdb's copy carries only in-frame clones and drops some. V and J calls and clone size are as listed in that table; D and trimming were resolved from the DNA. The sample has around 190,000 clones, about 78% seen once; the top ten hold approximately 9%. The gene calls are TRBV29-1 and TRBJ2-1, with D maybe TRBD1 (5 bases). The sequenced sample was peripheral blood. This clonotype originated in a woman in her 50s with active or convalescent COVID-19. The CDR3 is CSASREGAHNEQFF. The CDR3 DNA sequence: TGCAGCGCTAGTAGGGAAGGGGCACACAATGAGCAGTTCTTC.